This T cell receptor (beta chain) was observed in a study of blood T cells in healthy people across ages. Using a J-beta primer mix together with a sample-barcoded 5' primer, a second PCR was run for roughly 7 to 12 cycles. Via MiXCR, TCRdb re-called the 5' RACE reads, giving one row per CDR3 protein. The sample carries over 1,200,000 distinct CDR3 sequences, almost 60% recorded once. The CDR3 runs 15 residues. Unmatched junction bases numbered 6, after V lost 4 bases and J lost 4 bases. Germline CDR1 DFQATT, CDR2 SNEGSKA (reference sequence). The sequenced sample was blood. The TCR originated in a man aged 18 to 35 in good health. V is TRBV20-1 and J is TRBJ2-1, with 11 bases matching TRBD2. CDR3 amino acids: CSAITSGSWYNEQFF. In DNA, the CDR3 is TGCAGTGCTATTACTAGCGGGAGTTGGTACAATGAGCAGTTCTTC.